Below, one T cell receptor beta chain is given with its context. The data were obtained in a study of blood T cell repertoires in COVID-19. Study-level background: Sources were T cells, B-cell-depleted T cells, or PBMCs; the material itself was cDNA or gDNA.

Looked up from germline, CDR1 is ENHRY and CDR2 is SYGVKD. Trimming pared 3 bases from V and 5 bases from J, leaving 4 bases between. This CDR3 contains 12 residues. Profiling relied on immunoSEQ multiplex PCR, and the TCRdb table lists in-frame clones only, not all of them. Found here are 150,000 or so clones, less than 90% of them singletons; the top ten hold 2% to 3%. This receptor was taken from a woman between 65 and 79 years old with acute or convalescent COVID-19. The chain links TRBV10-3 to TRBJ2-2; no definite D call. Sequenced material: peripheral blood. For the CDR3, the DNA is TGTGCCATCAGTGACAGGACCGGGGAGCTGTTTTTT. Translated: CAISDRTGELFF.